What follows are 5 T cell receptor beta chains derived from one specimen sequenced in a study of T cells of healthy individuals. TCRdb re-called the 5' RACE reads with MiXCR, one entry per CDR3 protein. This sample carries 65,000 to 95,000 distinct CDR3 sequences, about 4.8% of them seen once, and the ten largest clones take 7.5% to 8%. The source of these receptors is a female donor in good health.

This clonotype was detected ten times or more. The chain carries TRBV15 and TRBJ1-1; possible D gene TRBD1, 5 bases. V was shortened by 1 base and J by 1 base, with 13 bases between the two germline ends. The germline V gene has CDR1 LNHNV and CDR2 YYDKDF (reference sequence). There are 16 residues in the CDR3. CDR3 coding DNA: TGTGCCACCAGCAGAGTTCGAGGGGTGGGGAACACTGAAGCTTTCTTT. Residues: CATSRVRGVGNTEAFF.

This clonotype appeared many times. This chain joins TRBV10-3 and TRBJ2-1, with no clear D. With 2 bases removed from V and 3 bases from J, the gap between germline ends came to 14 bases. Germline values: CDR1 ENHRY, CDR2 SYGVKD. The CDR3 totals 16 residues. As DNA, the CDR3 is TGTGCCATCAGTGAGGACTTCGGTCCCCACTACAATGAGCAGTTCTTC. This translates into CAISEDFGPHYNEQFF.

V is TRBV4-1 and J is TRBJ2-1, with 8 bases aligning to TRBD1. Germline loops: CDR1 MGHRA, CDR2 YSYEKL. This CDR3 has 19 amino acids. With V trimmed by 3 bases and J by 3 bases, 16 bases remained unmatched. CDR3: CASSQSYLQSRGHYNEQFF. In DNA, the CDR3 is TGCGCCAGCAGCCAGTCATACCTTCAGAGCAGGGGGCACTACAATGAGCAGTTCTTC.

This clonotype was seen a few times. The rearrangement links TRBV20-1 to TRBJ2-7, with 15 bases fitting TRBD2. The V segment lost 5 bases and the J segment 0 bases; nucleotides outside the gene matches: 14. This CDR3 is built from 19 residues. Germline loops: CDR1 DFQATT, CDR2 SNEGSKA (reference sequence). The CDR3 DNA sequence: TGCAGTGCTCCTGGTCGCTGGACTAGCGGGAGGGCGGGCTCCTACGAGCAGTACTTC. Translated: CSAPGRWTSGRAGSYEQYF.

This clonotype was recorded at least ten times. The rearrangement uses TRBV29-1 and TRBJ2-5; 8 bases are shared with TRBD2. The ends lost 5 bases at V and 5 bases at J; junction bases unmatched: 7. Germline V gives CDR1 SQVTM, CDR2 ANQGSEA. The CDR3 length is 13 residues. The CDR3 protein is CSVRASGQETQYF. In DNA, the CDR3 is TGCAGCGTTAGGGCTAGCGGGCAGGAGACCCAGTACTTC.